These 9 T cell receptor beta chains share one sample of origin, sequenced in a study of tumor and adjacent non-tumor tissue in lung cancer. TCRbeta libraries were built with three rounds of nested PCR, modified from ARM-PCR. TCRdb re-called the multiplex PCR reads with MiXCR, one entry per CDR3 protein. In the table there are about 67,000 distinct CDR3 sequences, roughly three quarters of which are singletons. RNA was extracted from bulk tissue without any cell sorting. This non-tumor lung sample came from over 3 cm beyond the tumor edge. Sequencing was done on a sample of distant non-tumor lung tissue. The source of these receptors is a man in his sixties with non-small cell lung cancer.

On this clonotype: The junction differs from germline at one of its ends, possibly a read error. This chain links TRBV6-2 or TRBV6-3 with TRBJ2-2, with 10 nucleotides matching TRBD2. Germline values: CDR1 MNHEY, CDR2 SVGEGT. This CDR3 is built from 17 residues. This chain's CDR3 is CVSHGGTSVANTGELFF. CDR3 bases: TGTGTCAGCCATGGGGGGACTAGCGTTGCGAACACCGGGGAGCTGTTTTTT.

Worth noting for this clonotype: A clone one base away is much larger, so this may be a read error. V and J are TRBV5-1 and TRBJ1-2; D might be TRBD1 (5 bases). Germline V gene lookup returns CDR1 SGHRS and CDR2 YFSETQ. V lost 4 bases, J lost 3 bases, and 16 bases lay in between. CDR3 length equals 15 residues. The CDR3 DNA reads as TGCGCCAGCAGCCCACGAGGGGAGAGCGACTATGGCTACACCTTC. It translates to CASSPRGESDYGYTF.

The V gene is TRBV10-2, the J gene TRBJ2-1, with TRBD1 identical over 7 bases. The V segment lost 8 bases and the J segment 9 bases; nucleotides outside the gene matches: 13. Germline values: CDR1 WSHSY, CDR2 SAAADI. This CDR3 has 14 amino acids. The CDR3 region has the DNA TGCGCCAGCTGTCGGGACAGATGCTTCAGTGAGCAGTTCTTC. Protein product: CASCRDRCFSEQFF.

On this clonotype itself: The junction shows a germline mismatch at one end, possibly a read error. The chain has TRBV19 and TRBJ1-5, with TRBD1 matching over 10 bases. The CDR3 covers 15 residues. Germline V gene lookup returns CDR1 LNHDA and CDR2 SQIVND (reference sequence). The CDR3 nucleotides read TGTGCCAGTAGTACCGTCCCGGGACAGGGGCGGCCCCATCATTTT. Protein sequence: CASSTVPGQGRPHHF.

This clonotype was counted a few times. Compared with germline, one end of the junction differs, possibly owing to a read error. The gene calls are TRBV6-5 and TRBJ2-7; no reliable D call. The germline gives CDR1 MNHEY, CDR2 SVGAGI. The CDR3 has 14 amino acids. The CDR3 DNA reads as TGTGCCAGCAGTTACGAACTGAAATCCTACGAGCAGCACTTC. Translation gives CASSYELKSYEQHF.

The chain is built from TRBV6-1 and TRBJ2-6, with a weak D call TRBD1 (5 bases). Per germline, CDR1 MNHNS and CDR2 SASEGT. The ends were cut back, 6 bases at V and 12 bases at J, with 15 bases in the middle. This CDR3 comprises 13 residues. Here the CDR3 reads CASREFRGSVLTF. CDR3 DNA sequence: TGTGCCAGCAGAGAATTTAGGGGTAGCGTCCTGACTTTC.

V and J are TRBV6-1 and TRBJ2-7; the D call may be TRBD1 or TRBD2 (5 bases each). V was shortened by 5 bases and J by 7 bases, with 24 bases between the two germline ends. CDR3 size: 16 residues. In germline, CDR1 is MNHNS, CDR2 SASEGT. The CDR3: CASSQRAGATLYEQYF. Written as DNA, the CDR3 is TGTGCCAGCAGTCAAAGAGCCGGGGCCACCCTCTATGAGCAGTACTTC.

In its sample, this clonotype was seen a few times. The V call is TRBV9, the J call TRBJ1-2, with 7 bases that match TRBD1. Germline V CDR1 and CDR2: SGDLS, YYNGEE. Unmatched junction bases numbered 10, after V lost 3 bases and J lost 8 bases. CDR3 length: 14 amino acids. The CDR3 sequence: CASSARQGTDGYTF. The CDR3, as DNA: TGTGCCAGCAGCGCAAGACAGGGAACGGACGGCTACACCTTC.

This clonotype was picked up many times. The CDR3 here is CASSVRGGSSTDTQYF. As DNA, the CDR3 is TGTGCCAGCAGCGTCCGGGGCGGGAGTAGCACAGATACGCAGTATTTT. The chain joins TRBV7-9 to TRBJ2-3, with 7 bases identical to TRBD2. Germline V lookup: CDR1 SEHNR, CDR2 FQNEAQ (reference sequence). Trimming at V came to 5 bases and at J to 0 bases, leaving 8 bases not matched to a gene. The CDR3 consists of 16 residues.